Presented here are 30 T cell receptor beta chains from one specimen sequenced in a study of T cell repertoires in cytomegalovirus infection (dated by TCRdb to between 2018 and 2020). The sample was run on an Illumina HiSeq 1500. Clones were called with MiXCR by TCRdb after fastp trimmed the public reads at Q25, and only in-frame beta chains were retained. Rows matching on CDR3 protein sequence are summarized as one entry with the most common DNA and genes. The sample contains hundreds of thousands of distinct CDR3 sequences, around a third of them found a single time. The leading ten clones occupy roughly 18% of the sample. No antigen is known for these receptors. The sample's treatment or condition label is to be understood as: in vitro stimulation with specific CMV peptide epitopes to enrich CMV-specific T cells. Sample: cultured PBMCs, taken from culture after CMV antigen stimulation. The receptors were gathered from a human donor in good health (CMV status not recorded). Some clones in this sample may be carry-over from other donors' samples.

This clonotype was found a few times. CDR3 loop: CASSFSQPRITGELFF. The CDR3 DNA reads TGTGCCAGCAGCTTCTCGCAGCCGAGGATCACCGGGGAGCTGTTTTTT. The chain couples TRBV7-9 to TRBJ2-2; D is undetermined. The CDR3 has 16 residues. Per the germline V gene, CDR1 is SEHNR and CDR2 is FQNEAQ (reference sequence). V was cut by 3 bases and J by 4 bases, with 15 bases left in between.

This chain uses TRBV12-3 or TRBV12-4 with TRBJ2-7, with 10 bases identical to TRBD1. The V and J ends lost 3 bases and 1 base, in that order; junction bases with no gene match: 6. The CDR3 runs 16 residues. CDR3 loop: CASSFGTGQGSYEQYF. CDR3 bases: TGTGCCAGCAGTTTTGGAACGGGACAGGGGTCCTACGAGCAGTACTTC.

The chain has TRBV6-6 and TRBJ2-7; D is perhaps TRBD1 (5 bases). The CDR3 runs 13 residues. The germline gives CDR1 MNHNY, CDR2 SVGAGI (reference sequence). Trimming took off 2 bases at V and 3 bases at J, with 8 bases between the two ends. CDR3 region: CASSYAGHYEQYF. DNA for the CDR3: TGTGCCAGCAGTTACGCAGGACACTACGAGCAGTACTTC.

The sample holds a few counts of this clonotype. The chain is built from TRBV12-5 and TRBJ2-7; TRBD2 aligns across 12 bases. The CDR3 length is 17 residues. The germline V gene encodes CDR1 LGHNT and CDR2 FRNRAP. J gave up 1 base and V 0 bases, and 4 bases lay outside the gene matches. CDR3 sequence (DNA): TGTGCTAGTGGTTTGGTACTCGGGACTAGCGGGTCCTACGAGCAGTACTTC. The encoded protein is CASGLVLGTSGSYEQYF.

This clonotype was counted ten times or more. The chain joins TRBV7-2 to TRBJ2-1, with 10 positions matching TRBD2. In germline, CDR1 is SGHTA, CDR2 FQGNSA. The CDR3 has 15 amino acids. V dropped 3 bases and J dropped 7; count of bases not matched to a gene: 6. The CDR3 sequence is CASSLISGGLNEQFF. As DNA, the CDR3 is TGTGCCAGCAGCTTGATTAGCGGGGGGTTAAATGAGCAGTTCTTC.

This clonotype occurred a few times. The rearrangement joins TRBV5-6 to TRBJ1-1, with D perhaps matching TRBD1 (6 bases). Germline CDR1 SGHDT, CDR2 YYEEEE. The V end lost 6 bases, the J end lost 0 bases, and 12 bases lay between the germline ends. The CDR3 has 14 amino acids. Written as DNA, the CDR3 is TGTGCCAGCACCCCGGACAGCATGAACACTGAAGCTTTCTTT. Translating it yields CASTPDSMNTEAFF. Based on the CDR3 plus reference TRBV5-6 and TRBJ1-1, the full variable domain is DAGVTQSPTHLIKTRGQQVTLRCSPKSGHDTVSWYQQALGQGPQFIFQYYEEEERQRGNFPDRFSGHQFPNYSSELNVNALLLGDSALYLCASTPDSMNTEAFFGQGTRLTVV.

The chain links TRBV6-6 to TRBJ2-7, with D unclear. Trimming left V 3 bases short and J 3 bases short, with 15 bases between. Germline lookup yields CDR1 MNHNY and CDR2 SVGAGI (reference sequence). This CDR3 contains 15 residues. CDR3 sequence reads: CASSYLAQTVYEQYF. DNA of the CDR3: TGTGCCAGCAGTTATCTGGCGCAGACCGTCTACGAGCAGTACTTC.

The chain couples TRBV10-3 to TRBJ2-7; TRBD1 aligns across 9 bases. This CDR3 spans 14 amino acids. In germline, CDR1 is ENHRY, CDR2 SYGVKD. V lost 6 bases, J lost 3 bases, and 6 bases stayed unmatched. This CDR3 reads CAISRTGEGYEQYF. CDR3 nucleotides: TGTGCCATCAGCCGGACAGGGGAAGGCTACGAGCAGTACTTC.

This clonotype appeared a few times. This chain joins TRBV7-2 and TRBJ1-5; possibly TRBD1 for D (6 bases). The CDR3 has 15 amino acids. Between the trimmed V and J ends, which lost 1 base and 2 bases, there was a span of 9 bases. Germline CDR1 is SGHTA and CDR2 is FQGNSA. The CDR3 reads CASSLDYRGNQPQHF. In DNA, the CDR3 is TGTGCCAGCAGCTTAGATTACAGGGGCAATCAGCCCCAGCATTTT.

The chain combines TRBV7-6 with TRBJ1-1; D is perhaps TRBD1 (5 bases). V lost 5 bases to trimming and J lost 1 base, with 11 bases between them. The CDR3 runs to 14 residues. CDR1 and CDR2 (germline): SGHVS, FNYEAQ. CDR3 amino acids: CASSTYDRNTEAFF. The CDR3 DNA is TGTGCCAGCAGCACCTATGACAGGAACACTGAAGCTTTCTTT.

This clonotype was detected a few times. This chain joins TRBV4-1 and TRBJ2-5; 8 nucleotides agree with TRBD2. Germline V lookup: CDR1 MGHRA, CDR2 YSYEKL. This CDR3 comprises 15 residues. V was pared by 4 bases and J by 2 bases, with 6 bases of the junction left unmatched. In nucleotides, the CDR3 is TGCGCCAGCAGCCGAGACCAGCGGGAGCAAGAGACCCAGTACTTC. Encoded protein: CASSRDQREQETQYF.

This clonotype came up a few times. J is TRBJ2-7 and V is TRBV12-3 or TRBV12-4; TRBD1 aligns across 8 bases. CDR3 length: 15 residues. J lost 6 bases, V lost 4 bases, and 11 bases had no gene match. CDR3 loop: CASSSRAQGAGEQYF. The CDR3 DNA follows: TGTGCCAGCAGTTCAAGAGCGCAGGGGGCGGGCGAGCAGTACTTC.

The V and J genes are TRBV20-1 and TRBJ2-7; no reliable D call. CDR3 length: 15 amino acids. Trimming cost V 0 bases and J 1 base, with 13 bases left between them. Germline V CDR1 and CDR2: DFQATT, SNEGSKA (reference sequence). CDR3 coding DNA: TGCAGTGCTAGAGATGCCCCGACGGGTTCCTACGAGCAGTACTTC. It encodes CSARDAPTGSYEQYF.

V gene TRBV20-1 combines with J gene TRBJ2-7, with D perhaps TRBD1 or TRBD2 (5 bases each). Germline-derived CDR1 and CDR2 are DFQATT and SNEGSKA (reference sequence). The CDR3 contains 14 residues. Trimming left V 4 bases short and J 1 base short, with 14 bases between. CDR3 region: CSATIDGTSYEQYF. As DNA, the CDR3 is TGCAGTGCTACGATAGACGGGACGTCCTACGAGCAGTACTTC.

This clonotype was counted a few times. This chain joins TRBV19 and TRBJ2-3, with D maybe TRBD2 (5 bases). Looked up from germline, CDR1 is LNHDA and CDR2 is SQIVND (reference sequence). This CDR3 is built from 13 residues. V lost 4 bases to trimming and J lost 5 bases, with 10 bases between them. CDR3 in amino acids: CASSTTGRDTQYF. The CDR3 nucleotides read TGTGCCAGTAGTACCACGGGGAGAGATACGCAGTATTTT.

The chain combines TRBV12-3 or TRBV12-4 with TRBJ2-1; no definite D call. Trimming took off 3 bases at V and 0 bases at J, with 9 bases between the two ends. The CDR3 consists of 15 residues. As DNA, the CDR3 is TGTGCCAGCAGTTTCCGTAGTAGCTCCTACAATGAGCAGTTCTTC. Its translation is CASSFRSSSYNEQFF.

CDR3 DNA: TGTGCCAGCAAAGACAGCGCGCACACTGAAGCTTTCTTT. Protein product: CASKDSAHTEAFF. The chain links TRBV27 to TRBJ1-1; weak D call: TRBD1 (5 bases). CDR1 and CDR2 (germline): MNHEY, SMNVEV (reference sequence). The V end lost 7 bases, the J end lost 3 bases, and 12 bases lay between the germline ends. CDR3 length equals 13 residues.

This clonotype occurred many times. The genes are TRBV7-2 and TRBJ2-2, with 8 bases aligning to TRBD2. CDR3 size: 15 residues. V lost 5 bases to trimming and J lost 4 bases; unmatched junction nucleotides: 6. Germline CDR1 is SGHTA and CDR2 is FQGNSA. CDR3 amino acids: CASSPTSDSTGELFF. The CDR3 DNA sequence: TGTGCCAGCAGCCCGACTAGCGATAGCACCGGGGAGCTGTTTTTT.

The V and J genes are TRBV20-1 and TRBJ2-7; D possibly corresponds to TRBD1 (6 bases). This CDR3 region has 13 residues. Trimming shortened V by 6 bases and J by 4 bases, and 16 bases separated the two germline ends. Germline V gene sequence: CDR1 DFQATT, CDR2 SNEGSKA (reference sequence). The CDR3 region is CSASRQALYEQYF. CDR3 in DNA: TGCAGTGCCAGTAGACAGGCCCTATACGAGCAGTACTTC.

The V gene is TRBV2, the J gene TRBJ1-6, with D tentatively TRBD1 (6 bases). V gave up 5 bases and J gave up 1 base, with 9 bases separating them. Germline values: CDR1 SNHLY, CDR2 FYNNEI. The CDR3 totals 15 residues. DNA for the CDR3: TGTGCCAGCAGTACAGGGTTGTCCTATAATTCACCCCTCCACTTT. Translated: CASSTGLSYNSPLHF.

This clonotype was found many times. The CDR3 DNA reads TGTGCCAGCAGCCGGGGGTTGGGTGGCTACACCTTC. Residues: CASSRGLGGYTF. The chain joins TRBV6-5 to TRBJ1-2, with D tentatively TRBD1 (5 bases). Germline V CDR1 and CDR2: MNHEY, SVGAGI. This CDR3 is built from 12 residues. V gave up 6 bases and J gave up 7 bases, with 12 bases separating them.

This rearrangement joins TRBV11-2 to TRBJ2-5; no clear D gene. Deletions cut 0 bases from V and 3 bases from J, with 20 bases between. CDR1 and CDR2 (germline): SGHAT, FQNNGV. The CDR3 loop spans 18 amino acids. The CDR3 nucleotides read TGTGCCAGCAGCTTAGACCCGTTGTCCTACGTTAGAAAAGAGACCCAGTACTTC. This encodes CASSLDPLSYVRKETQYF.

In its sample, this clonotype was seen a few times. J is TRBJ2-1 and V is TRBV5-4; D may be TRBD1 (5 bases). The CDR3 runs 13 residues. V lost 5 bases, J lost 8 bases, and 14 bases lay in between. CDR1 SGHNT and CDR2 YYREEE come from the germline V gene (reference sequence). CDR3 protein: CASRQDQGHEQFF. CDR3 nucleotide sequence: TGTGCCAGCAGGCAGGATCAGGGCCATGAGCAGTTCTTC.

This clonotype occurred a few times. V usage is TRBV7-9 and J usage is TRBJ1-4, with a possible D match to TRBD1 (5 bases). Germline CDR1 reads SEHNR; CDR2 reads FQNEAQ (reference sequence). This CDR3 is built from 13 residues. Trimming removed 5 bases at V and 6 bases at J, with 10 bases between. CDR3 sequence: CASSLGTDEKLFF. CDR3 DNA sequence: TGTGCCAGCAGCCTCGGGACGGATGAAAAACTGTTTTTT.

The rearrangement links TRBV12-3 or TRBV12-4 to TRBJ2-5, with TRBD1 matching 7 bases. The J segment lost 5 bases and the V segment lost 2 bases, leaving 5 bases of the junction unmatched. The CDR3 runs 14 residues. This CDR3 reads CASSLHRGGETQYF. In DNA form, the CDR3 reads TGTGCCAGCAGTTTACACAGGGGTGGGGAGACCCAGTACTTC.

This chain uses TRBV5-4 with TRBJ1-1, with D tentatively TRBD1 (6 bases). In germline, CDR1 is SGHNT, CDR2 YYREEE (reference sequence). V lost 0 bases and J lost 4, with 13 bases in between. This CDR3 comprises 15 residues. This chain's CDR3 is CASSLEGGRGTEAFF. The CDR3 region has the DNA TGTGCCAGCAGCTTGGAGGGGGGAAGGGGCACTGAAGCTTTCTTT. Combining the CDR3 with reference TRBV5-4 and TRBJ1-1 gives the whole variable domain ETGVTQSPTHLIKTRGQQVTLRCSSQSGHNTVSWYQQALGQGPQFIFQYYREEENGRGNFPPRFSGLQFPNYSSELNVNALELDDSALYLCASSLEGGRGTEAFFGQGTRLTVV.

The V and J genes are TRBV18 and TRBJ1-1; D unclear. This CDR3 spans 15 amino acids. The germline V and J ends were trimmed by 0 bases and 2 bases, with 10 bases remaining between them. Germline V gives CDR1 KGHSH, CDR2 LQKENI. In DNA, the CDR3 is TGTGCCAGCTCACCACCGGGCTCGCCCAACACTGAAGCTTTCTTT. Its protein product is CASSPPGSPNTEAFF.

This clonotype was counted ten times or more. J is TRBJ1-5 and V is TRBV7-2, with D maybe TRBD1 (6 bases). V lost 1 base to trimming and J lost 0 bases, with 10 bases between them. The CDR3 contains 16 residues. Germline V gene sequence: CDR1 SGHTA, CDR2 FQGNSA. The DNA of the CDR3 is TGTGCCAGCAGCTTAGTTGGCAGGGGTAGCAATCAGCCCCAGCATTTT. Translation gives CASSLVGRGSNQPQHF.

The CDR3 reads CASTRSGSRNNEQFF. The CDR3 DNA reads as TGCGCCAGCACCCGGAGCGGGAGTAGGAACAATGAGCAGTTCTTC. The genes are TRBV5-1 and TRBJ2-1; 8 bases align to TRBD2. This CDR3 has 15 residues. The germline V gene has CDR1 SGHRS and CDR2 YFSETQ. V trimming: 6 bases; J trimming: 5 bases; junction bases outside the gene matches: 10. Filled out from reference TRBV5-1 and TRBJ2-1, the complete variable domain reads KAGVTQTPRYLIKTRGQQVTLSCSPISGHRSVSWYQQTPGQGLQFLFEYFSETQRNKGNFPGRFSGRQFSNSRSEMNVSTLELGDSALYLCASTRSGSRNNEQFFGPGTRLTVL.

This clonotype was recorded many times. This chain uses TRBV7-2 with TRBJ2-1; the D gene is possibly TRBD2 (6 bases). V was pared by 5 bases and J by 10 bases, with 15 bases between. CDR3 length: 13 amino acids. CDR1 SGHTA and CDR2 FQGNSA come from the germline V gene. Here the CDR3 DNA reads TGTGCCAGCAGCATTAAAGCGGAGGGGGAGCAGTTCTTC. This sequence encodes CASSIKAEGEQFF.